The clone carrying this T cell receptor (beta chain) has only a few counts. Its cognate antigen is unknown. Every bit of the isolated RNA underwent reverse transcription, so sequencing read expressed TCRB transcripts. Several million reads were obtained on average from naive, central memory and regulatory T cell samples. Sequencing used immunoSEQ multiplex PCR; TCRdb keeps in-frame clones, though not all of them. The sample comprises roughly 100,000 clones, 25% to 30% of which are singletons, and approximately 0.5% rests with the top ten. Trimming removed 2 bases from V and 3 bases from J, with 8 bases in between. Germline CDR1 SGHTA, CDR2 FQGTGA. The CDR3 covers 13 residues. These data are taken from a study of beta chain features in type 1 diabetes. Study information: On cell yields, gender and age, patients and healthy donors were similar. Across the samples, approximately 110,000,000 sorted cells were examined in total. Whole-study results and caveats: Significant though moderate, a shortening of TCRB CDR3s appeared in all four CD4+ subsets of Type 1 diabetes patients. There were fewer insertions and more deletions at the VDJ junctions of type 1 diabetes patients.

This sequence joins TRBV7-3 and TRBJ2-7; D remains unclear. The TCR was taken from a woman aged 18-35 years with type 1 diabetes. Sequenced material: central memory CD4+ T cells from blood. This chain's CDR3 is CASSLGRSYEQYF. The CDR3 nucleotides read TGTGCCAGCAGCTTAGGCCGCAGCTACGAGCAGTACTTC.